This T cell receptor beta chain comes out of a study of regulatory T cells in long-lasting Graves disease. Notes on the study in general: Samples came from peripheral blood alone, without thyroid tissue.

The time point: persistent/refractory GD, antithyroid drugs over 5 years with positive TRAb. With RNA extracted from PBMCs as input, the TCR library was made. A peripheral blood sample, around 8.6 milliliters in volume, was drawn into EDTA tubes. Germline trimming cut 6 bases from V and 3 bases from J; bases unmatched to any gene: 5. Per germline, CDR1 SGHRS and CDR2 YFSETQ. The CDR3 runs to 13 residues. Arm-PCR of CDR3 regions with iRepertoire HTBI primers generated TCR beta libraries. TCRdb reprocessed the multiplex PCR reads via MiXCR and lists one record per CDR3 protein. The data show hundreds of thousands of distinct CDR3 sequences, under 25% seen once. Concerning this clonotype: No antigen is known for it.

Sequences were derived from peripheral blood mononuclear cells (PBMCs), sampled when the disease was refractory, from a patient treated with antithyroid drugs. This receptor was identified in a female donor with Graves disease. The V gene is TRBV5-1, the J gene TRBJ1-1, with 7 nucleotides matching TRBD1. The CDR3 is CASTGDSYTEAFF. In nucleotides, the CDR3 is TGCGCCAGCACGGGGGACAGCTACACTGAAGCTTTCTTT.